This T cell receptor (beta chain) appears in the sequencing data of a study of follicular helper T cells after annual influenza vaccination. Study-wide context: For some subjects, blood spans the 2013-2014, 2014-2015 and 2015-2016 annual vaccinations.

The V gene's germline CDR1 is SGHVS and CDR2 FQNEAQ. The CDR3 has 17 residues. Germline trimming cut 7 bases from V and 7 bases from J; bases unmatched to any gene: 17. Study-level points and caveats: Most later recoveries of Day 7 ICOS+CD38+ clones were ICOS-CD38- cTfh. Plasmablast frequency change correlated with clonality change in ICOS+CD38+ cTfh.

Using immunoSEQ multiplex PCR, the repertoire was profiled, and TCRdb retains in-frame clones only, with some absent. The sample records nearly 2,500 clones, around 83% being singletons. To note about this clone: Its antigen is not known.

Time point given: 2015-2016 season, pre-vaccination. Sorted cTfh were non-naive CD4+CXCR5+PD-1+, either ICOS+CD38+ or ICOS-CD38-. This rearrangement joins TRBV7-8 to TRBJ1-5, with 9 bases aligning to TRBD1. The TCR comes from an adult who received the influenza vaccine. The specimen comprised CXCR5+ CD38- circulating T follicular helper cells from blood, sampled on the day of influenza vaccination. The sample's subset: circulating Tfh, non-naive CD4+CXCR5+PD-1+ (ICOS+CD38+ or ICOS-CD38-). The DNA of the CDR3 is TGTGCCAGCACCCTCATGGCTCTCGGACAGGGGAGCCAGCCCCAGCATTTT. Residues: CASTLMALGQGSQPQHF.